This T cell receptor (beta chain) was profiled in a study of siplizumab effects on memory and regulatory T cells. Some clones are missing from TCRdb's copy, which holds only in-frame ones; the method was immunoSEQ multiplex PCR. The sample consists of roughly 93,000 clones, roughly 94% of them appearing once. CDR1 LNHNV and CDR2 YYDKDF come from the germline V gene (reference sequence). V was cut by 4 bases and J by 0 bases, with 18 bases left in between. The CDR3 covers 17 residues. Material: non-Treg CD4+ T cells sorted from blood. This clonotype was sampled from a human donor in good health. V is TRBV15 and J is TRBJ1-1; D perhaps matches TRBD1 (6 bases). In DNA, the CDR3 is TGTGCCACCAGCACTACCAACCGAACAGGGTTGAACACTGAAGCTTTCTTT. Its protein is CATSTTNRTGLNTEAFF.